Listed below are T cell receptor beta chains from one sample, sequenced in a study of cytomegalovirus exposure and HLA in healthy donors. Sequencing was performed with immunoSEQ multiplex PCR; in TCRdb, only in-frame clones are kept and a portion is missing. The sample records fewer than 150,000 clones, roughly three quarters being singletons. Sequenced material: PBMCs. The receptors here all came from a male donor in good health and CMV-seronegative. The CDR3 runs from the conserved cysteine through the conserved F or W. The order of the fields is V gene, D gene, clone size, J gene, CDR3 DNA, CDR3 protein. D genes are given only for firm matches. Clone size is stated in some rows and not others, as once, few, many or a class when expanded.

TRBV4-1	-	-	TRBJ2-4	TGCGCCAGCAGCTTCAGGGGAGACATTCAGTACTTC	CASSFRGDIQYF
TRBV9	TRBD1	-	TRBJ1-2	TGTGCCAGCAGCATCTCGGGGGGACAGGGAGGGTATGGCTACACCTTC	CASSISGGQGGYGYTF
TRBV5-1	TRBD2	-	TRBJ2-2	TGCGCCAGCAGCTTTAACGGGGGGGCGAACACCGGGGAGCTGTTTTTT	CASSFNGGANTGELFF
TRBV25-1	TRBD1	-	TRBJ1-6	TGTGCCAGCAGTGAAACGGGACAGGGAAATTCACCCCTCCACTTT	CASSETGQGNSPLHF
TRBV28	TRBD1	-	TRBJ2-7	TGTGCCAGCAGTTCCCCGGGACAGGGGTCGGCCTACGAGCAGTACTTC	CASSSPGQGSAYEQYF
TRBV7-3	-	-	TRBJ2-3	TGTGCCAGCAGCTCCAAAGGGGACACAGATACGCAGTATTTT	CASSSKGDTDTQYF
TRBV5-4	TRBD2	-	TRBJ2-1	TGTGCCAGCAGCGCTCGGGGGGGCCGGAACAATGAGCAGTTCTTC	CASSARGGRNNEQFF
TRBV4-3	-	few	TRBJ2-1	TGCGCCAGCGCCACGACAGAACCCCCTAACAATGAGCAGTTCTTC	CASATTEPPNNEQFF
TRBV2	TRBD1	once	TRBJ1-2	TGTGCCAGTGTGGTGGACAGGGCCAACTATGGCTACACCTTC	CASVVDRANYGYTF
TRBV9	-	-	TRBJ2-5	TGTGCCAGCAGCGTAGGAGGTAGCCCCATCCAAGAGACCCAGTACTTC	CASSVGGSPIQETQYF
TRBV27	-	-	TRBJ2-7	TGTGCCAGCAGCTTCCTCCGGGGCTACGAGCAGTACTTC	CASSFLRGYEQYF
TRBV4-1	-	-	TRBJ1-1	TGCGCCAGCAGCCCTCAGGGAAACACTGAAGCTTTCTTT	CASSPQGNTEAFF
TRBV6-5	-	-	TRBJ2-3	TGTGCCGGGGGGAATCCTAGCACAGATACGCAGTATTTT	CAGGNPSTDTQYF
TRBV18	-	-	TRBJ2-1	TGTGCCAGCTCACCAGACCTAAGGGGGGGGTACAATGAGCAGTTCTTC	CASSPDLRGGYNEQFF
TRBV21-1	-	-	TRBJ2-7	TGTGCCAGCACGACAGAATCCTACGAGCAGTACTTC	CASTTESYEQYF
TRBV7-7	-	once	TRBJ2-1	TGTGCTAGCAGCTTAAGTAGGGGGGGAAGGACCTACAATGAGCAGTTCTTC	CASSLSRGGRTYNEQFF
TRBV5-4	-	few	TRBJ1-2	TGTGCCAGCAGCTTGGTAGCGGACTATGTAGGCTACACCTTC	CASSLVADYVGYTF
TRBV6-1	TRBD1	-	TRBJ2-7	TGTGCCAGCAGATGGACAGGGGGCAGGGACGAGCAGTACTTC	CASRWTGGRDEQYF
TRBV6-1	-	-	TRBJ2-7	TGTGCCAGCAGTGCATTAAACCCGGGAAACTACGAGCAGTACTTC	CASSALNPGNYEQYF
TRBV2	-	-	TRBJ2-2	TGTGCCAGCAGTGAAGACTCCAGGTCGTCCGGGGAGCTGTTTTTT	CASSEDSRSSGELFF
TRBV5-6	-	-	TRBJ1-6	TGTGCCAGCAGCTTGAGAACAGGCGTAAATTCACCCCTCCACTTT	CASSLRTGVNSPLHF
TRBV11-2	-	-	TRBJ2-7	TGTGCCAGCAGCCCTACAGGTTACTACGAGCAGTACTTC	CASSPTGYYEQYF
TRBV6-5	-	-	TRBJ2-7	TGTGCCAGCAGTTACCCGGCCCGGGGAACCTACGAGCAGTACTTC	CASSYPARGTYEQYF
TRBV15	-	-	TRBJ1-2	TGTGCCACCAGCAGAGATTCGGGGGAGAGGTATGGCTACACCTTC	CATSRDSGERYGYTF
TRBV14	-	-	TRBJ2-7	TGTGCCAGCAGCCAAGATCAAGCACCCTCCTACGAGCAGTACTTC	CASSQDQAPSYEQYF